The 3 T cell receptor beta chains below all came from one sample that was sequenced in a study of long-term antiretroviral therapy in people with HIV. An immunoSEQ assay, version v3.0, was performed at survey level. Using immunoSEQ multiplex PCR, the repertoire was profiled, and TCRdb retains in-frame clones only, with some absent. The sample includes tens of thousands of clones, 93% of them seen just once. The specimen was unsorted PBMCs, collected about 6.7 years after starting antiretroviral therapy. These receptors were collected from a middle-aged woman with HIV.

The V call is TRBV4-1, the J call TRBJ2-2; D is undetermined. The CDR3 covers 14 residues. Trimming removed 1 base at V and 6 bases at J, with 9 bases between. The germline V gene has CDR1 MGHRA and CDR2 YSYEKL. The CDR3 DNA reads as TGCGCCAGCAGCCAAGTGGCGCAGGCCGGGGAGCTGTTTTTT. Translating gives CASSQVAQAGELFF.

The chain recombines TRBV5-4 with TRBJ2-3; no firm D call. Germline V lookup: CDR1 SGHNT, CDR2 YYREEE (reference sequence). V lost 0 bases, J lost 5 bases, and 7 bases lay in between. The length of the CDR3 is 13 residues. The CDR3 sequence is CASSLGLKDTQYF. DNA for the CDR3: TGTGCCAGCAGCTTGGGACTTAAAGATACGCAGTATTTT. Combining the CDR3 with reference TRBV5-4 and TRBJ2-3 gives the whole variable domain ETGVTQSPTHLIKTRGQQVTLRCSSQSGHNTVSWYQQALGQGPQFIFQYYREEENGRGNFPPRFSGLQFPNYSSELNVNALELDDSALYLCASSLGLKDTQYFGPGTRLTVL.

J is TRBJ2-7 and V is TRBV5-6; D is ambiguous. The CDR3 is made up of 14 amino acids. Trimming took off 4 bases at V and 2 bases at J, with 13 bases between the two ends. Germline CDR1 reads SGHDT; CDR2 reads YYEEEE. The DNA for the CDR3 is TGTGCCAGCAGCAGTGGACGGTCAACCTACGAGCAGTACTTC. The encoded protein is CASSSGRSTYEQYF.